Sequencing of this T cell receptor (beta chain) was carried out in a study of long-term antiretroviral therapy in people with HIV. Study conclusions and caveats: Post-ART, diversity grew, though it stayed under transplant donor control levels. Sampling of blood ran from the mid-2000s to the late 2010s, and older ART regimens were possibly in use.

The authors ran the immunoSEQ assay, v3.0, at survey level. Assay: immunoSEQ multiplex PCR; the TCRdb copy retains only in-frame clones and omits some. This table has under 30,000 clones, roughly 78% appearing once. Of note for this clone: No antigen is known for it.

Germline CDR1 and CDR2: SEHNR and FQNEAQ (reference sequence). The CDR3 totals 14 residues. V was shortened by 3 bases and J by 0 bases, with 6 bases between the two germline ends. The TCR originated in a man aged 40-50 years with HIV. V usage is TRBV7-9 and J usage is TRBJ1-3, with unresolved D. This specimen consisted of unsorted PBMCs, obtained 0.3 years after starting antiretroviral therapy. In nucleotides, the CDR3 is TGTGCCAGCAGCTTCCAGAGCTCTGGAAACACCATATATTTT. Residues: CASSFQSSGNTIYF.